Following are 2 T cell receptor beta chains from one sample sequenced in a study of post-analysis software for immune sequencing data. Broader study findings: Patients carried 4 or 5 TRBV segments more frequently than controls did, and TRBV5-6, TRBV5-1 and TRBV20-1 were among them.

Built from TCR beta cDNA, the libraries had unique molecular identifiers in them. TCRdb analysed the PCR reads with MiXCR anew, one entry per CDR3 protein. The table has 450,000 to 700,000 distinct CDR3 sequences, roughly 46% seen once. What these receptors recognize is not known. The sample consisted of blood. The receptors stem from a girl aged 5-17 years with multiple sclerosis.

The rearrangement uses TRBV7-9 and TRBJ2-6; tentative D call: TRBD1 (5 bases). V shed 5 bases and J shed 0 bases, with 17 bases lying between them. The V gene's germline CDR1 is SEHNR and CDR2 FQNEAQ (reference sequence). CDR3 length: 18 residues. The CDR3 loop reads CASSQVLGRGSGANVLTF. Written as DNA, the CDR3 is TGTGCCAGCAGCCAAGTATTGGGGCGCGGCTCTGGGGCCAACGTCCTGACTTTC.

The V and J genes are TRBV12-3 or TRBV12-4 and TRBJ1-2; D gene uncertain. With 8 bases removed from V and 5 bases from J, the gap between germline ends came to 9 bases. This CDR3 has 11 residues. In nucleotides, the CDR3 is TGTGCCAGCGCGCGGAGGTATGGCTACACCTTC. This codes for CASARRYGYTF.